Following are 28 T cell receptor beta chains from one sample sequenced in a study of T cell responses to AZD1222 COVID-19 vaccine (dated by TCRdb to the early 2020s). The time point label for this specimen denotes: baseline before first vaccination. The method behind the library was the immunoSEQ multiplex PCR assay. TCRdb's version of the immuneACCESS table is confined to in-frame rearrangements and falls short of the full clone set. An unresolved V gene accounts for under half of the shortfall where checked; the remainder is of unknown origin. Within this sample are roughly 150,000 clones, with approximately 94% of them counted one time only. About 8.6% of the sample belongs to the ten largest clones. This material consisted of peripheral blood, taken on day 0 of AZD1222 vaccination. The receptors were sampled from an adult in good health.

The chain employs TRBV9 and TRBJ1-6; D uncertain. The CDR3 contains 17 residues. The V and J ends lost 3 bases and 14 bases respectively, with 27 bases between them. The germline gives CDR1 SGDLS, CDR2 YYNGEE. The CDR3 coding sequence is TGTGCCAGCAGCGGTCCGAGGCTCAAAACGGGAGCTCTGGCCCTCCACTTT. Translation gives CASSGPRLKTGALALHF.

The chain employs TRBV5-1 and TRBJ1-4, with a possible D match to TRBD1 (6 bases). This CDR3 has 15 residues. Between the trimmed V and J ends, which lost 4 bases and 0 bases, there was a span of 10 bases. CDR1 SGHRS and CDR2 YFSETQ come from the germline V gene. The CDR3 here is CASSPDSATNEKLFF. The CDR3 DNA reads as TGCGCCAGCAGCCCGGACAGTGCAACTAATGAAAAACTGTTTTTT.

In DNA, the CDR3 is TGTGCCACCAGTGAAAGGCAGTTCAATCAGCCCCAGCATTTT. This encodes CATSERQFNQPQHF. V and J are TRBV24-1 and TRBJ1-5; D is uncertain. CDR3 size: 14 residues. Germline assignment: CDR1 KGHDR and CDR2 SFDVKD. The V and J ends lost 4 bases and 3 bases respectively, with 9 bases between them.

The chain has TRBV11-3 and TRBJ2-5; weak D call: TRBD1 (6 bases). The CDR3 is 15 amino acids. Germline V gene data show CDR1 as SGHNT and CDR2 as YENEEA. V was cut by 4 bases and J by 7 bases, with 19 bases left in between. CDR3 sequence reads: CASSSWGPELGTQYF. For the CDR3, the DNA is TGTGCCAGCAGCTCTTGGGGGCCCGAGCTGGGGACCCAGTACTTC. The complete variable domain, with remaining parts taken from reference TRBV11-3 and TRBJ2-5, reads EAGVVQSPRYKIIEKKQPVAFWCNPISGHNTLYWYLQNLGQGPELLIRYENEEAVDDSQLPKDRFSAERLKGVDSTLKIQPAELGDSAVYLCASSSWGPELGTQYFGPGTRLLVL.

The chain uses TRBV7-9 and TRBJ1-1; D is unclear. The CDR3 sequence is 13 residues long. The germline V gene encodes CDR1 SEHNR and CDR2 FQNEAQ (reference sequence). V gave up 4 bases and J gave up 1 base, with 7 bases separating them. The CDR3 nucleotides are TGTGCCAGCAGCTCCCAGGAGAACACTGAAGCTTTCTTT. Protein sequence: CASSSQENTEAFF.

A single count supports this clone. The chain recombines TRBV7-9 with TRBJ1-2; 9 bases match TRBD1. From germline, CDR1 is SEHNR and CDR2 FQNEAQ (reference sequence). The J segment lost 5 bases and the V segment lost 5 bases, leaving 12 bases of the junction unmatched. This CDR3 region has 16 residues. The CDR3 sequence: CASSAAPGQGSYGYTF. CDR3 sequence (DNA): TGTGCCAGCAGCGCCGCGCCGGGACAGGGCTCTTATGGCTACACCTTC.

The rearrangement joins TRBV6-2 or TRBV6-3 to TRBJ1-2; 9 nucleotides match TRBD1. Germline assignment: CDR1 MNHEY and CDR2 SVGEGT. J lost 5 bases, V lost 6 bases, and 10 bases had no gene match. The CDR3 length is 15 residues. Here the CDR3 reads CASRPQPGQGYGYTF. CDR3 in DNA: TGTGCCAGCAGGCCTCAGCCGGGACAGGGATATGGCTACACCTTC.

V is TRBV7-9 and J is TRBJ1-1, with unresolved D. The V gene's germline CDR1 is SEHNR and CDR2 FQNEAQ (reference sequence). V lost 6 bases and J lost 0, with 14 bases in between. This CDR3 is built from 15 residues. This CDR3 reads CASRLLGGVNTEAFF. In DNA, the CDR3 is TGTGCCAGCAGGCTACTGGGTGGGGTGAACACTGAAGCTTTCTTT.

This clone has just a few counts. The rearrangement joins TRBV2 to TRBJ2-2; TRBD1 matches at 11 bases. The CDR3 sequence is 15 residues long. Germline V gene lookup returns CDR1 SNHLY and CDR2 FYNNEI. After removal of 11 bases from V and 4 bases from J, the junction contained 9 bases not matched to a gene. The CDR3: CASKGQGESTGELFF. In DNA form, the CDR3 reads TGTGCCTCAAAGGGACAGGGGGAGAGCACCGGGGAGCTGTTTTTT.

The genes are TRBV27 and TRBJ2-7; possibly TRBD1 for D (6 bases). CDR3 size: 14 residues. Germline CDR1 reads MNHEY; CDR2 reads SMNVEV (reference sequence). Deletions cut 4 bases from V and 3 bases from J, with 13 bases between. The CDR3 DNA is TGTGCCAGCAGTTGGTCCCTGACAGGCTACGAGCAGTACTTC. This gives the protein CASSWSLTGYEQYF.

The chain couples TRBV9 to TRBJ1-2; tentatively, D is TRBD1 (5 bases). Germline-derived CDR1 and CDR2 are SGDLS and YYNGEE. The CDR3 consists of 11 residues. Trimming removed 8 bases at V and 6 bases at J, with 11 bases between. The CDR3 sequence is CASRGIHGYTF. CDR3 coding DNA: TGTGCCAGTCGGGGGATCCATGGCTACACCTTC. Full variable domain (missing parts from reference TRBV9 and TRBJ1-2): DSGVTQTPKHLITATGQRVTLRCSPRSGDLSVYWYQQSLDQGLQFLIQYYNGEERAKGNILERFSAQQFPDLHSELNLSSLELGDSALYFCASRGIHGYTFGSGTRLTVV.

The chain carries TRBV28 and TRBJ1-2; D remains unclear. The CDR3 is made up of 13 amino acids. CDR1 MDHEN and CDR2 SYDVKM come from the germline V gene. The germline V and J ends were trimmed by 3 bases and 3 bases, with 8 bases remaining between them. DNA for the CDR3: TGTGCCAGCAGTTTCGCGGCGGACTATGGCTACACCTTC. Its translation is CASSFAADYGYTF.

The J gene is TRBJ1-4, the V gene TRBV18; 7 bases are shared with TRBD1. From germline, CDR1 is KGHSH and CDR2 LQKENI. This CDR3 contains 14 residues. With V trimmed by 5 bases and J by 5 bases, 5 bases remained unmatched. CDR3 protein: CASSVGQINEKLFF. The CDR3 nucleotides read TGTGCCAGCTCAGTGGGACAGATAAATGAAAAACTGTTTTTT.

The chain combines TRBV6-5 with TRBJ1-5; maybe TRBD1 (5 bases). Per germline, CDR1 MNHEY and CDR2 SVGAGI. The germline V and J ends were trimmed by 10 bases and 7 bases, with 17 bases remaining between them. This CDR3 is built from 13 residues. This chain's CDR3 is CATAARAEQPQHF. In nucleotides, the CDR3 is TGTGCCACGGCCGCCAGGGCTGAACAGCCCCAGCATTTT.

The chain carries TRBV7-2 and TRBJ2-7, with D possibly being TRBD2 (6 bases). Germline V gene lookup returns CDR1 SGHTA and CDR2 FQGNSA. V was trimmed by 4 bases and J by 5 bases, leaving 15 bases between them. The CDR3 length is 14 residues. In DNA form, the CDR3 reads TGTGCCAGCAGCTCCCCGGGACTTTTACACGAGCAGTACTTC. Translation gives CASSSPGLLHEQYF.

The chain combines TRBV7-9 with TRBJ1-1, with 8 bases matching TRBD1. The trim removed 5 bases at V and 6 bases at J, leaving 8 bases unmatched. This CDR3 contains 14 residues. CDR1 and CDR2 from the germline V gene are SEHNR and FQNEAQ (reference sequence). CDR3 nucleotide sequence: TGTGCCAGCAGCCGAGGACAGGGAGGGCCTGAAGCTTTCTTT. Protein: CASSRGQGGPEAFF.

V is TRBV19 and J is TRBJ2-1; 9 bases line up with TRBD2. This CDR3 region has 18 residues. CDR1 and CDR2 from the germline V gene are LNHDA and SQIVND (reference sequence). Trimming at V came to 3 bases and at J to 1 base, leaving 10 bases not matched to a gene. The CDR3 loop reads CASSMGRLADLSYNEQFF. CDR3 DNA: TGTGCCAGTAGTATGGGTAGACTAGCGGACCTATCCTACAATGAGCAGTTCTTC. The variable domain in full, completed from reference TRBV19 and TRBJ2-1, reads DGGITQSPKYLFRKEGQNVTLSCEQNLNHDAMYWYRQDPGQGLRLIYYSQIVNDFQKGDIAEGYSVSREKKESFPLTVTSAQKNPTAFYLCASSMGRLADLSYNEQFFGPGTRLTVL.

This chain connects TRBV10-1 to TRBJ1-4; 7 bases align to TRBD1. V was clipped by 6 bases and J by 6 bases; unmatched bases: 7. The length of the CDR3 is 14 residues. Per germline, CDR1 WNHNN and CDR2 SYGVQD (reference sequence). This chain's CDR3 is CASRRTGAHEKLFF. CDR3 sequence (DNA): TGCGCCAGCAGACGCACAGGGGCTCATGAAAAACTGTTTTTT.

This CDR3 is CASSQAVDQGPNNYGYTF. The CDR3 DNA reads TGTGCCAGCAGCCAAGCGGTGGACCAGGGGCCAAATAACTATGGCTACACCTTC. V gene TRBV4-2 combines with J gene TRBJ1-2; possibly TRBD1 for D (6 bases). V lost 1 base, J lost 1 base, and 19 bases lay in between. CDR1 is LGHNA, CDR2 YNFKEQ, per germline. This CDR3 is 18 amino acids long.

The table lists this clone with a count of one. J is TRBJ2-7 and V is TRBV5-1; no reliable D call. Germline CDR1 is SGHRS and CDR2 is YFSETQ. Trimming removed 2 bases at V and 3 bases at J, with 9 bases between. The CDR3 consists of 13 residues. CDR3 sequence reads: CASSLSSFYEQYF. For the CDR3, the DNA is TGCGCCAGCAGCTTAAGCAGCTTCTACGAGCAGTACTTC.

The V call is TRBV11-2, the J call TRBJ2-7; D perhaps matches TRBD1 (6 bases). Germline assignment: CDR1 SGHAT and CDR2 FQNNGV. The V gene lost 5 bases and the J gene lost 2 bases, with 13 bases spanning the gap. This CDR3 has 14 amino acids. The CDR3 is CASSTLTGTYEQYF. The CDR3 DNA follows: TGTGCCAGCAGCACCTTGACAGGAACCTACGAGCAGTACTTC.

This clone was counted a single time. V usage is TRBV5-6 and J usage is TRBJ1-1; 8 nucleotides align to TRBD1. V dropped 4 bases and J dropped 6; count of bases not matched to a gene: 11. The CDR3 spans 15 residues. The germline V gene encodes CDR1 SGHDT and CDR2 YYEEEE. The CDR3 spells CASSPMDREPSEAFF. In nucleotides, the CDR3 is TGTGCCAGCAGCCCGATGGACAGGGAACCGTCTGAAGCTTTCTTT.

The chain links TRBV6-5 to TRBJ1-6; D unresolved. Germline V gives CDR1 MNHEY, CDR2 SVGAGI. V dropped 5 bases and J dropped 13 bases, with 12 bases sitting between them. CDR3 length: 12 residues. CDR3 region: CASSPGRWPLHF. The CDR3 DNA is TGTGCCAGCAGTCCAGGTCGTTGGCCCCTCCACTTT.

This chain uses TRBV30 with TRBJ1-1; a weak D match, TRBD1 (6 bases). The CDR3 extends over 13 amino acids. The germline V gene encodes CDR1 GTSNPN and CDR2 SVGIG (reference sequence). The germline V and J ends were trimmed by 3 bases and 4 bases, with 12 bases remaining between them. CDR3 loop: CAWRQEGGTEAFF. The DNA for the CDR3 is TGTGCCTGGAGACAGGAGGGGGGCACTGAAGCTTTCTTT.

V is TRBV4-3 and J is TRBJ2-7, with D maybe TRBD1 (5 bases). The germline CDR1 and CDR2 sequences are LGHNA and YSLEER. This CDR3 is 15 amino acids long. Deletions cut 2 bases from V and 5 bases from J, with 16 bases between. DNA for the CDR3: TGCGCCAGCAGCCAACGCATGGGCCCAGGGAACGAGCAGTACTTC. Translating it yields CASSQRMGPGNEQYF.

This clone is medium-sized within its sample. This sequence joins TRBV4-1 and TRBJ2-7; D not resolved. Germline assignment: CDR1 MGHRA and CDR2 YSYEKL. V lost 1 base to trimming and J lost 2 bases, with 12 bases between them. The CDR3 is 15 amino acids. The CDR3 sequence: CASSQVTLSPYEQYF. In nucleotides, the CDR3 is TGCGCCAGCAGCCAAGTGACACTTTCTCCCTACGAGCAGTACTTC.

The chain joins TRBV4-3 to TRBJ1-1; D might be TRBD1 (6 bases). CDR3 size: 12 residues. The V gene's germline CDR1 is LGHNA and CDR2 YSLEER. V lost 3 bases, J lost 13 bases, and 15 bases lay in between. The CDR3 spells CASSHANREVFF. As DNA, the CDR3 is TGCGCCAGCAGCCACGCAAACAGGGAGGTTTTCTTT.

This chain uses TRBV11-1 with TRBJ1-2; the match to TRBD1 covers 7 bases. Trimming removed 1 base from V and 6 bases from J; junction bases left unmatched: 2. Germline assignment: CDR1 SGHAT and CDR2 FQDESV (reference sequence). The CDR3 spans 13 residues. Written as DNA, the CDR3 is TGTGCCAGCAGCTTAGTCGGGACAGATGGCTACACCTTC. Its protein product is CASSLVGTDGYTF.